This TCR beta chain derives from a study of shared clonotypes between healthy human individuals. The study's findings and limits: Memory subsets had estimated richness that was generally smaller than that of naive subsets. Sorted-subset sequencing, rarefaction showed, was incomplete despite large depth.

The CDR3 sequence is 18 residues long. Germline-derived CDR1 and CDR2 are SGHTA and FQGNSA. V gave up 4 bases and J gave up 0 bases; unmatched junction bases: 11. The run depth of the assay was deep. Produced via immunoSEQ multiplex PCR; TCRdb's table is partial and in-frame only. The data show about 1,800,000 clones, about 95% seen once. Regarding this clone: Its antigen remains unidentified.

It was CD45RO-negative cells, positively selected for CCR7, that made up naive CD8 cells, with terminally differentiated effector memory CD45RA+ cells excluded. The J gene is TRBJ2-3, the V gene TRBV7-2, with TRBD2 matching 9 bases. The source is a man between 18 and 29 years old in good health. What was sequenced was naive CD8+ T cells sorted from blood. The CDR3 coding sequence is TGTGCCAGCAGCTCACCGTGGACTAGCGCACAGAGCACAGATACGCAGTATTTT. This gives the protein CASSSPWTSAQSTDTQYF.